The 32 T cell receptor beta chains listed next were all sequenced from one sample in a study of blood T cells in healthy people across ages (dated by TCRdb to between 2015 and 2017). Libraries were constructed by 5' RACE. Sequenced using an Illumina HiSeq 2500. A second roughly 6 to 12 cycle PCR used a sample-barcoded 5' primer and a J-beta primer mix. The raw public data were reprocessed by TCRdb itself: fastp quality trimming at Q25, MiXCR clonotype calling, in-frame beta chains only. All rows with the same CDR3 protein become a single entry with the most common DNA and genes. Recorded for this sample are 750,000 to 850,000 distinct CDR3 sequences; approximately 25% of them occurred a single time. Roughly 3.8% of the sample is in the top ten clones. The same data also went into a second study, on T cells of mothers and their children.

The sequenced sample consisted of blood. The receptors come from a boy aged 5 to 17 in good health.

This clonotype has more than one count but fewer than ten. The V gene is TRBV10-3, the J gene TRBJ1-6; the D gene is possibly TRBD1 (5 bases). The CDR3 contains 13 residues. Trimming took 7 bases from V and 9 from J, leaving 13 bases between them. Germline V CDR1 and CDR2: ENHRY, SYGVKD. Here the CDR3 reads CAIKRGIGSPLHF. In DNA, the CDR3 is TGTGCCATCAAAAGGGGCATAGGTTCACCCCTCCACTTT.

About this clonotype: The junction departs from the called germline gene at one end, perhaps through a read error. The CDR3: CTSSDGYLYGYTF. CDR3 nucleotides: TGTACCAGCAGCGACGGCTACCTCTATGGCTACACCTTC. This sequence joins TRBV6-6 and TRBJ1-2; D ambiguous. CDR3 length: 13 amino acids. Germline-derived CDR1 and CDR2 are MNHNY and SVGAGI (reference sequence).

This clonotype turned up a few times. The chain couples TRBV20-1 to TRBJ2-3; 7 bases align to TRBD2. Germline CDR1 DFQATT, CDR2 SNEGSKA (reference sequence). The V segment lost 5 bases and the J segment 4 bases; nucleotides outside the gene matches: 9. The CDR3 runs to 14 residues. This CDR3 is CSARSLAEADTQYF. The CDR3 nucleotides are TGCAGTGCTCGAAGTCTAGCGGAGGCAGATACGCAGTATTTT.

The chain recombines TRBV18 with TRBJ2-3; 8 nucleotides match TRBD2. The J segment lost 6 bases and the V segment lost 8 bases, leaving 10 bases of the junction unmatched. This CDR3 has 14 residues. Germline assignment: CDR1 KGHSH and CDR2 LQKENI. CDR3 protein: CASKTGLGVDTQYF. In nucleotides, the CDR3 is TGTGCCAGCAAAACGGGACTAGGAGTGGATACGCAGTATTTT.

About this clonotype: The junction departs from germline at one end; a sequencing error may be responsible. V is TRBV3-1 and J is TRBJ2-4, with TRBD1 identical over 10 bases. From germline, CDR1 is LGHDT and CDR2 YNNKEL (reference sequence). The CDR3 is made up of 15 amino acids. The CDR3 loop reads CASSLTGGGKSIQYF. DNA for the CDR3: TGTGCCAGCAGCCTGACAGGGGGCGGCAAAAGCATTCAGTACTTC.

This clonotype was seen more than once but under ten times. This chain joins TRBV3-1 and TRBJ2-3, with D perhaps matching TRBD1 or TRBD2 (6 bases each). Germline assignment: CDR1 LGHDT and CDR2 YNNKEL (reference sequence). The germline V and J ends were trimmed by 1 base and 4 bases, with 21 bases remaining between them. The CDR3 runs 18 residues. In DNA, the CDR3 is TGTGCCAGCAGCCAAGTAGGTGGGGGGCCACTGACCGCAGATACGCAGTATTTT. Protein sequence: CASSQVGGGPLTADTQYF.

In its sample, this clonotype was seen a few times. The CDR3 nucleotides are TGTGCCGTCACGCGGGTCGGGATCACTGAAGCTTTCTTT. Amino acids: CAVTRVGITEAFF. The chain couples TRBV12-3 or TRBV12-4 to TRBJ1-1; D gene unclear. This CDR3 is built from 13 residues. V lost 11 bases, J lost 4 bases, and 17 bases lay in between.

The chain combines TRBV4-1 with TRBJ2-5; TRBD2 matches 9 bases. The DNA end favors TRBJ2-7, so the J call may be wrong. Germline CDR1 is MGHRA and CDR2 is YSYEKL. The CDR3 is 16 residues long. CDR3 sequence reads: CASSQDGREGHYEQYF. DNA of the CDR3: TGCGCCAGCAGCCAAGATGGGCGGGAGGGCCACTACGAGCAGTACTTC.

This clonotype turned up a few times. V is TRBV20-1 and J is TRBJ2-5; possibly TRBD1 or TRBD2 for D (5 bases each). The assigned J gene may be wrong: the sequence end matches TRBJ2-7 better. Germline V gene sequence: CDR1 DFQATT, CDR2 SNEGSKA (reference sequence). The CDR3 is made up of 16 amino acids. CDR3 amino acids: CSARVLPVGGYYEQYF. The CDR3 DNA sequence: TGCAGTGCTAGAGTGCTCCCGGTTGGGGGTTACTACGAGCAGTACTTC.

The rearrangement joins TRBV5-8 to TRBJ1-4; maybe TRBD1 (6 bases). The germline CDR1 and CDR2 sequences are SGHTS and YDEGEE. V was pared by 0 bases and J by 4 bases, with 22 bases between. The CDR3 covers 19 residues. The CDR3 reads CASSLDRGFGGANNEKLFF. As DNA, the CDR3 is TGTGCCAGCAGCTTGGATCGGGGATTCGGGGGCGCAAATAATGAAAAACTGTTTTTT.

The chain carries TRBV20-1 and TRBJ2-7; D may be TRBD2 (5 bases). The J call may be wrong; the DNA end is better matched by TRBJ2-1. The CDR3 covers 10 residues. Germline CDR1 and CDR2: DFQATT and SNEGSKA (reference sequence). DNA for the CDR3: TGCAGTGCTAGGGGAGAGTCGCAGTTCTTC. It translates to CSARGESQFF.

The chain links TRBV25-1 to TRBJ1-1; 10 bases map to TRBD1. In germline, CDR1 is MGHDK, CDR2 SYGVNS. V lost 5 bases to trimming and J lost 4 bases; unmatched junction nucleotides: 7. The CDR3 has 15 amino acids. This CDR3 is CASSKRTGGGTEAFF. In nucleotides, the CDR3 is TGTGCCAGCAGTAAACGGACAGGGGGGGGCACTGAAGCTTTCTTT.

This sequence joins TRBV5-1 and TRBJ2-1; D assignment may be TRBD1 or TRBD2 (5 bases each). The J call may be incorrect, as the DNA end agrees better with TRBJ2-5. The CDR3 contains 12 residues. The V gene's germline CDR1 is SGHRS and CDR2 YFSETQ. Here the CDR3 DNA reads TGCGCCAGCAGCCCGGACGTGGGGGCCCAGTACTTC. Protein: CASSPDVGAQYF.

The table lists this clonotype with a few counts. The rearrangement uses TRBV28 and TRBJ1-2; 8 nucleotides match TRBD1. J was trimmed by 8 bases and V by 10 bases; bases with no gene match: 15. Germline assignment: CDR1 MDHEN and CDR2 SYDVKM. This CDR3 spans 14 amino acids. Here the CDR3 reads CAISGIDRGPGYTF. The CDR3, as DNA: TGTGCCATCTCGGGTATAGACAGGGGCCCGGGCTACACCTTC.

This chain joins TRBV12-5 and TRBJ2-5; no definite D call. V lost 5 bases and J lost 6, with 10 bases in between. There are 12 residues in the CDR3. CDR1 and CDR2 from the germline V gene are LGHNT and FRNRAP. CDR3 loop: CASGRDAQTQYF. DNA for the CDR3: TGTGCTAGTGGTCGAGACGCTCAGACCCAGTACTTC.

CDR3 DNA: TGCAGTGCTAGAGTCCGGGCCTCAGACATTCAGTACTTC. This sequence encodes CSARVRASDIQYF. This chain uses TRBV20-1 with TRBJ2-4; D gene unclear. V was shortened by 1 base and J by 8 bases, with 12 bases between the two germline ends. The germline V gene encodes CDR1 DFQATT and CDR2 SNEGSKA (reference sequence). The CDR3 is made up of 13 amino acids.

The rearrangement links TRBV4-3 to TRBJ2-7; D unclear. The V gene's germline CDR1 is LGHNA and CDR2 YSLEER. The CDR3 loop spans 14 amino acids. V shed 0 bases and J shed 3 bases, with 9 bases lying between them. The CDR3 DNA is TGCGCCAGCAGCCAAGAACCCGCAGACTACGAGCAGTACTTC. Translating it yields CASSQEPADYEQYF.

Notes on this clonotype: One end of the junction is discordant with germline, which a read error may explain. The J gene is TRBJ2-1, the V gene TRBV7-7, with TRBD2 matching 13 bases. Germline loops: CDR1 SSHAT, CDR2 FNYEAQ (reference sequence). There are 15 residues in the CDR3. CDR3: CASSWGLAGINEQFF. The CDR3 nucleotides read TGTGCTAGCAGCTGGGGACTAGCGGGGATCAATGAGCAGTTCTTC. Filled out from reference TRBV7-7 and TRBJ2-1, the complete variable domain reads GAGVSQSPRYKVTKRGQDVTLRCDPISSHATLYWYQQALGQGPEFLTYFNYEAQPDKSGLPSDRFSAERPEGSISTLTIQRTEQRDSAMYRCASSWGLAGINEQFFGPGTRLTVL.

This clonotype was seen more than once but under ten times. V gene TRBV7-2 combines with J gene TRBJ2-5; D ambiguous. This CDR3 region has 15 residues. The V end was cut by 1 base, the J end by 5 bases, with 14 bases between. The germline V gene has CDR1 SGHTA and CDR2 FQGNSA. CDR3 loop: CASSLVRTRGETQYF. The DNA of the CDR3 is TGTGCCAGCAGCTTAGTCCGAACTCGTGGGGAGACCCAGTACTTC.

The rearrangement links TRBV9 to TRBJ1-2, with D perhaps matching TRBD1 (5 bases). Germline loops: CDR1 SGDLS, CDR2 YYNGEE. The V gene lost 4 bases and the J gene lost 3 bases, with 13 bases spanning the gap. The CDR3 covers 14 residues. The CDR3 region has the DNA TGTGCCAGCAGCCCGCGGGACTTCTACTATGGCTACACCTTC. Translating it yields CASSPRDFYYGYTF.

The chain is built from TRBV7-9 and TRBJ2-1; D is perhaps TRBD2 (6 bases). In germline, CDR1 is SEHNR, CDR2 FQNEAQ (reference sequence). This CDR3 is built from 13 residues. The V gene lost 10 bases and the J gene lost 5 bases, with 15 bases spanning the gap. CDR3 residues: CAIQRVTDNEQFF. The CDR3 nucleotides are TGTGCCATCCAGCGGGTTACAGACAATGAGCAGTTCTTC.

This clonotype was picked up a small number of times. The chain carries TRBV20-1 and TRBJ1-2, with D possibly matching TRBD1 (5 bases). This CDR3 comprises 15 residues. V was pared by 2 bases and J by 2 bases, with 15 bases between. Looked up from germline, CDR1 is DFQATT and CDR2 is SNEGSKA (reference sequence). For the CDR3, the DNA is TGCAGTGCTAGAAACAGGCTAACGCCAAACTATGGCTACACCTTC. Its translation: CSARNRLTPNYGYTF.

The V call is TRBV5-1, the J call TRBJ2-1; D call uncertain. The CDR3 runs to 16 residues. CDR1 SGHRS and CDR2 YFSETQ come from the germline V gene. Trimming took 4 bases from V and 0 from J, leaving 14 bases between them. Written as DNA, the CDR3 is TGCGCCAGCAGCGACGGCCCAGGACCCTCCTACAATGAGCAGTTCTTC. This encodes CASSDGPGPSYNEQFF.

This clonotype was found once. J is TRBJ1-2 and V is TRBV20-1; D possibly corresponds to TRBD1 (6 bases). The CDR3 has 12 amino acids. Germline values: CDR1 DFQATT, CDR2 SNEGSKA (reference sequence). V lost 4 bases to trimming and J lost 6 bases, with 12 bases between them. This chain's CDR3 is CSAIRGYNGYTF. CDR3 in DNA: TGCAGTGCTATAAGGGGGTACAATGGCTACACCTTC.

The J gene is TRBJ1-2, the V gene TRBV11-2; D may be TRBD1 (6 bases). There are 15 residues in the CDR3. V dropped 3 bases and J dropped 5 bases, with 16 bases sitting between them. Germline lookup yields CDR1 SGHAT and CDR2 FQNNGV. The CDR3 sequence: CASSFGPPGEYGYTF. The CDR3 coding sequence is TGTGCCAGCAGCTTTGGCCCCCCAGGGGAGTATGGCTACACCTTC. The full variable domain, rest sourced from reference TRBV11-2 and TRBJ1-2, is EAGVAQSPRYKIIEKRQSVAFWCNPISGHATLYWYQQILGQGPKLLIQFQNNGVVDDSQLPKDRFSAERLKGVDSTLKIQPAKLEDSAVYLCASSFGPPGEYGYTFGSGTRLTVV.

The chain joins TRBV5-1 to TRBJ2-3; D tentatively fits TRBD1 or TRBD2 (5 bases each). Trimming removed 2 bases from V and 0 bases from J, with 19 bases in between. The CDR3 extends over 18 amino acids. Germline V CDR1 and CDR2: SGHRS, YFSETQ. The CDR3 nucleotides read TGCGCCAGCAGCTTCGGGGCCCTCCCCGCGCCTAGCACAGATACGCAGTATTTT. Protein: CASSFGALPAPSTDTQYF.

The chain recombines TRBV20-1 with TRBJ2-3, with D unresolved. V lost 0 bases, J lost 0 bases, and 10 bases lay in between. The V gene's germline CDR1 is DFQATT and CDR2 SNEGSKA (reference sequence). CDR3 length: 15 residues. This CDR3 is CSARDIRASTDTQYF. The DNA of the CDR3 is TGCAGTGCTAGAGATATCCGCGCTAGCACAGATACGCAGTATTTT.

Comments on this clonotype: At one end the junction does not follow the germline gene, possibly because of a read error. This chain links TRBV27 with TRBJ1-5; 8 bases line up with TRBD1. Germline V lookup: CDR1 MNHEY, CDR2 SMNVEV (reference sequence). The CDR3 length is 15 residues. In nucleotides, the CDR3 is TGTGCCAGCACCCAGACAGGGGATGGGAATCAGCCCCGGCATTTT. Protein product: CASTQTGDGNQPRHF.

This clonotype turned up a few times. The chain employs TRBV2 and TRBJ2-1, with 8 nucleotides matching TRBD1. Germline CDR1 SNHLY, CDR2 FYNNEI. The CDR3 spans 12 residues. Losses at the gene ends were 10 bases for V and 4 bases for J; bases not matched to a gene: 3. The DNA for the CDR3 is TGTGCCACCTGGGACAGGTACAATGAGCAGTTCTTC. Protein sequence: CATWDRYNEQFF.

V is TRBV6-2 or TRBV6-3 and J is TRBJ1-1; no clear D gene. The length of the CDR3 is 12 residues. Germline V gives CDR1 MNHEY, CDR2 SVGEGT. V gave up 6 bases and J gave up 5 bases, with 10 bases separating them. Here the CDR3 reads CASRADFTEAFF. CDR3 bases: TGTGCCAGCAGAGCGGACTTTACTGAAGCTTTCTTT.

This clonotype was seen a few times. The chain links TRBV11-2 to TRBJ2-5, with 7 bases lining up with TRBD1. The germline V gene encodes CDR1 SGHAT and CDR2 FQNNGV. Trimming took 5 bases from V and 1 from J; bases not matched to a gene: 13. This CDR3 has 17 amino acids. The CDR3: CASSPGMTGIPQETQYF. The CDR3 DNA reads TGTGCCAGCAGCCCGGGAATGACAGGGATCCCCCAAGAGACCCAGTACTTC.

The rearrangement uses TRBV12-3 or TRBV12-4 and TRBJ1-5; 7 bases agree with TRBD1. This CDR3 is built from 15 residues. V lost 4 bases to trimming and J lost 6 bases; unmatched junction nucleotides: 9. This chain's CDR3 is CASSYSSGGSQPQHF. For the CDR3, the DNA is TGTGCCAGCAGTTACTCGTCAGGGGGAAGTCAGCCCCAGCATTTT.